Listed here are 3 T cell receptor beta chains from one sample, sequenced in a study of tumor-infiltrating lymphocytes in oesophageal squamous cell carcinoma. From the PCR reads, TCRdb called clonotypes with MiXCR, one entry per CDR3 protein. Among about 21,000 distinct CDR3 sequences, roughly two fifths were seen once, and the ten largest hold 37%. Sequenced: esophageal tumor tissue. The receptors were gathered from a male donor with esophageal squamous cell carcinoma.

This clonotype has at least ten counts. Here the CDR3 reads CASSPLGGNNEQFF. In nucleotides, the CDR3 is TGTGCCAGCAGCCCCCTAGGGGGAAACAATGAGCAGTTCTTC. J is TRBJ2-1 and V is TRBV7-3; D is possibly TRBD1 (6 bases). The CDR3 covers 14 residues. V was trimmed by 5 bases and J by 5 bases, leaving 13 bases between them. The V gene's germline CDR1 is SGHTA and CDR2 FQGTGA. Variable domain in full (rest from reference TRBV7-3 and TRBJ2-1): GAGVSQTPSNKVTEKGKYVELRCDPISGHTALYWYRQSLGQGPEFLIYFQGTGAADDSGLPNDRFFAVRPEGSVSTLKIQRTERGDSAVYLCASSPLGGNNEQFFGPGTRLTVL.

This clonotype was counted between two and nine times. This chain joins TRBV7-2 and TRBJ2-3, with 9 nucleotides matching TRBD2. CDR3 length: 17 residues. The junction had 6 bases not matched to a gene; V was cut back by 1 base and J by 1 base. From germline, CDR1 is SGHTA and CDR2 FQGNSA. CDR3 amino acids: CASSLVAGGRGTDTQYF. CDR3 sequence (DNA): TGTGCCAGCAGCTTAGTGGCTGGCGGGAGGGGCACAGATACGCAGTATTTT. Using reference TRBV7-2 and TRBJ2-3 for the parts outside the CDR3, the full variable domain is GAGVSQSPSNKVTEKGKDVELRCDPISGHTALYWYRQSLGQGLEFLIYFQGNSAPDKSGLPSDRFSAERTGGSVSTLTIQRTQQEDSAVYLCASSLVAGGRGTDTQYFGPGTRLTVL.

V and J are TRBV30 and TRBJ2-3; weak D call: TRBD1 (8 bases). CDR3 length: 15 amino acids. Trimming cost V 2 bases and J 6 bases, with 18 bases left between them. Germline CDR1 reads GTSNPN; CDR2 reads SVGIG (reference sequence). Here the CDR3 DNA reads TGTGCCTGGAGTACAACAGGGGGGGCCAGGGATACGCAGTATTTT. It codes for CAWSTTGGARDTQYF.